A selection of T cell receptor beta chains follows, all from one sample in a study of regulatory T cells in long-lasting Graves disease. One entry per CDR3 protein, called by TCRdb with MiXCR from the multiplex PCR reads. This sample has 600,000 to 850,000 distinct CDR3 sequences, with about 32% found just once. The sequences come from peripheral blood mononuclear cells (PBMCs), collected when the disease was refractory, from a patient treated with antithyroid drugs. The receptors were sampled from a female donor with Graves disease. Each CDR3 is given with its conserved first and last residue. A D gene is named only where the DNA matches it firmly. Size is omitted from some rows. Given values are once, few, many or a class for expanded clones.

clone_size	v_call	j_call	d_call	cdr3_nt	cdr3_aa
few	TRBV27	TRBJ2-7	.	TGTGCCAGCAGTCTGCGACGGGAGCAGGAGCAGTACTTC	CASSLRREQEQYF
.	TRBV4-2	TRBJ2-7	.	TGTGCCAGCAGCCAAGATCTCGAGCAGTACTTC	CASSQDLEQYF
many	TRBV2	TRBJ2-5	TRBD2	TGTGCCAGCACCCCGGGACTAGCAAAAGAGACCCAGTACTTC	CASTPGLAKETQYF
.	TRBV5-6	TRBJ1-4	TRBD1	TGTGCCAGCAGCCTGCCGGGACAGGGTTTTTCATCACGTCTGTTTTTT	CASSLPGQGFSSRLFF
many	TRBV28	TRBJ1-2	.	TGTGCCAGCACGTCGGGGAACTATGGCTACACCTTC	CASTSGNYGYTF
once	TRBV20-1	TRBJ1-5	.	TGCAGTGCAACGGCCCTCCGAGGCAATCAGCCCCAGCATTTT	CSATALRGNQPQHF
many	TRBV28	TRBJ1-2	TRBD1	TGTGCCAGCAGTTTCGGGACAGGGAAGGCCGGCTACACCTTC	CASSFGTGKAGYTF
many	TRBV30	TRBJ1-1	TRBD1	TGTGCCTGGAGTGCGGACCCAGGGGGCTCTGAAGCTTTCTTT	CAWSADPGGSEAFF
few	TRBV11-2	TRBJ2-2	TRBD2	TGTGCCAGCAGCCACGGACTAGCGGTGAACACCGGGGAGCTGTTTTTT	CASSHGLAVNTGELFF
.	TRBV5-1	TRBJ2-7	TRBD2	TGCGCCAGCAGCTACACTAGCGACGAGCAGTACTTC	CASSYTSDEQYF
many	TRBV2	TRBJ2-7	TRBD2	TGTGCCAGCAGAGGACTAGCTAGCACCTACGAGCAGTACTTC	CASRGLASTYEQYF
.	TRBV6-1	TRBJ2-7	.	TGTGCCAGCCGCCGGGACCCATACTCCTACGAGCAGTACTTC	CASRRDPYSYEQYF
few	TRBV9	TRBJ1-2	TRBD1	TGTGCCAGCAGCGTAGCGGACAGGGGTCTACCCACCGGCTATGGCTACACCTTC	CASSVADRGLPTGYGYTF
.	TRBV28	TRBJ2-7	TRBD1	TGTGCCAGCAGTCTCGGGACAGGGGGCCTCAGCTACGAGCAGTACTTC	CASSLGTGGLSYEQYF
.	TRBV24-1	TRBJ2-5	.	TGTGCCACCAGTGACGGGACCCTGAGGGGAGAGACCCAGTACTTC	CATSDGTLRGETQYF
.	TRBV5-6	TRBJ2-5	.	TGTGCCAGCAGCCTCATCCAGGGGGGACAAGAGACCCAGTACTTC	CASSLIQGGQETQYF
.	TRBV6-2/TRBV6-3	TRBJ1-1	.	TGTGCCAGCAGTTCCACGACCGCTATGAACACTGAAGCTTTCTTT	CASSSTTAMNTEAFF
.	TRBV12-3/TRBV12-4	TRBJ2-7	.	TGTGCCAGCAGTTTTCAGGGAACCTACGAGCAGTACTTC	CASSFQGTYEQYF
.	TRBV20-1	TRBJ2-5	.	TGCAGTGCTAGGGCCCAGACCCGGGAGAAGGAGACCCAGTACTTC	CSARAQTREKETQYF
many	TRBV12-3/TRBV12-4	TRBJ2-7	TRBD2	TGTGCCAGCAGCATGGAGGCTAGCGGGGCCCTCTACGAGCAGTACTTC	CASSMEASGALYEQYF
.	TRBV6-2/TRBV6-3	TRBJ1-3	.	TGTGCCAGCACCTACACCGGGACGGTCTCTGGAAACACCATATATTTT	CASTYTGTVSGNTIYF
.	TRBV12-3/TRBV12-4	TRBJ1-2	.	TGTGCCAGCAGTTCCGACAGGATCTATGGCTACACCTTC	CASSSDRIYGYTF
.	TRBV19	TRBJ1-2	TRBD1	TGTGCCAGTAGTAGGCCGGGACAGGCTAACTATGGCTACACCTTC	CASSRPGQANYGYTF
.	TRBV7-9	TRBJ1-1	TRBD1	TGTGCCAGCAGCCTACAGGGGTTGATCTTCATAAACACTGAAGCTTTCTTT	CASSLQGLIFINTEAFF
.	TRBV6-1	TRBJ1-5	TRBD1	TGTGCCAGCAGTGACAAAAGGACAGGGGTTCAGCCCCAGCATTTT	CASSDKRTGVQPQHF
.	TRBV7-9	TRBJ1-1	.	TGTGCCAGCAGCCACCTGTCAGACCCAAGCTGGCACATGAACACTGAAGCTTTCTTT	CASSHLSDPSWHMNTEAFF
.	TRBV20-1	TRBJ1-1	.	TGCAGTGCTACCCGGGACAACGGAAGAGGCACTGAAGCTTTCTTT	CSATRDNGRGTEAFF
few	TRBV13	TRBJ1-2	TRBD1	TGTGCCAGCAGCCCCTCGACAGGGGATACTAACTATGGCTACACCTTC	CASSPSTGDTNYGYTF
.	TRBV12-3/TRBV12-4	TRBJ2-1	.	TGTGCCAGCAGTTTATGGACTCCGGCCTACAATGAGCAGTTCTTC	CASSLWTPAYNEQFF
few	TRBV7-9	TRBJ1-5	.	TGTGCCAGCAGCTTAGGGGAGTATCAGCCCCAGCATTTT	CASSLGEYQPQHF
few	TRBV29-1	TRBJ2-6	.	TGCAGCGTTGAAAAGGCAGGGGGACTCTCTGGGGCCAACGTCCTGACTTTC	CSVEKAGGLSGANVLTF
.	TRBV12-3/TRBV12-4	TRBJ1-2	TRBD1	TGTGCCAGCAGTTTAAGTTTGGCAGGGGGCGACTATGGCTACACCTTC	CASSLSLAGGDYGYTF
.	TRBV6-2/TRBV6-3	TRBJ1-5	.	TGTGCCAGCCTTCAGAGTAGCAATCAGCCCCAGCATTTT	CASLQSSNQPQHF
few	TRBV7-9	TRBJ1-1	TRBD1	TGTGCCAGCAGCGGCCGGACAGGGGGGCACACTGAAGCTTTCTTT	CASSGRTGGHTEAFF
.	TRBV18	TRBJ2-4	.	TGTGCCAGCTCACCACCGGAGGATGTAGCCAAAAACATTCAGTACTTC	CASSPPEDVAKNIQYF
.	TRBV12-3/TRBV12-4	TRBJ1-5	.	TGTGCCAGCAGTTTATTAGGGGAGGGTCCGGGTCAGCCCCAGCATTTT	CASSLLGEGPGQPQHF
few	TRBV20-1	TRBJ2-5	.	TGCAGTGCTAGAGATCATCGGGAGTCAGGGACCCAGTACTTC	CSARDHRESGTQYF
.	TRBV27	TRBJ2-7	.	TGTGCCAGCAGTCCCCGTACAGGGCCCGTAAGAACCTACGAGCAGTACTTC	CASSPRTGPVRTYEQYF
.	TRBV7-2	TRBJ1-1	.	TGTGCCAGCAGCTTAGAAAATGGCTTTGAAGCTTTCTTT	CASSLENGFEAFF
few	TRBV7-9	TRBJ2-3	.	TGTGCCAGCAGCTTAGCGCTTCGGAGGGGGTCAGATACGCAGTATTTT	CASSLALRRGSDTQYF
.	TRBV5-1	TRBJ1-1	.	TGCGCCAGCAGCTTGCGTTCGGATGACACTGAAGCTTTCTTT	CASSLRSDDTEAFF
few	TRBV20-1	TRBJ1-5	.	TGCAGTGCTACCCCGCGGGGTAGCAATCAGCCCCAGCATTTT	CSATPRGSNQPQHF
.	TRBV13	TRBJ2-1	.	TGTGCCAGCAGCTTAGTGAGGGCCCTCTACAATGAGCAGTTCTTC	CASSLVRALYNEQFF
many	TRBV6-2/TRBV6-3	TRBJ1-1	.	TGTGCCAGCAGTTACCGCCAGGGTTGGACTGAAGCTTTCTTT	CASSYRQGWTEAFF
.	TRBV5-6	TRBJ2-7	.	TGTGCCAGTATAAGTGCGGACTCCTACGAGCAGTACTTC	CASISADSYEQYF
.	TRBV5-1	TRBJ2-1	TRBD2	TGCGCCAGCAGCTTTCAGGCTAGCGGGAGTTACAATGAGCAGTTCTTC	CASSFQASGSYNEQFF
.	TRBV30	TRBJ1-5	TRBD1	TGTGCCTGGAACAGGGGGCCAGGCAATCAGCCCCAGCATTTT	CAWNRGPGNQPQHF
many	TRBV29-1	TRBJ2-6	TRBD2	TGCAGCGTTGGTGGGATCGGCCTAGCGGGAGCTGGGGCCAACGTCCTGACTTTC	CSVGGIGLAGAGANVLTF